A single sample gave rise to the 24 T cell receptor beta chains below, sequenced in a study of T cell changes during pregnancy in multiple sclerosis. The protocol was immunoSEQ multiplex PCR, while the TCRdb copy is restricted to in-frame clones and leaves out a portion. The data hold just over 35,000 clones, with around 93% observed a single time. This specimen was CD4+ T cells from peripheral blood mononuclear cells, taken in the first trimester of pregnancy. Receptors originate from a female donor with multiple sclerosis, enrolled in a pregnancy study.

The rearrangement joins TRBV5-1 to TRBJ1-3, with 8 bases that match TRBD1. The CDR3 has 17 amino acids. Germline V CDR1 and CDR2: SGHRS, YFSETQ. Unmatched junction bases numbered 5, after V lost 0 bases and J lost 0 bases. CDR3 region: CASSLEGTGDSGNTIYF. DNA for the CDR3: TGCGCCAGCAGCTTGGAAGGGACAGGAGACTCTGGAAACACCATATATTTT. Looking up the rest from reference TRBV5-1 and TRBJ1-3 gives the full variable domain: KAGVTQTPRYLIKTRGQQVTLSCSPISGHRSVSWYQQTPGQGLQFLFEYFSETQRNKGNFPGRFSGRQFSNSRSEMNVSTLELGDSALYLCASSLEGTGDSGNTIYFGEGSWLTVV.

The rearrangement joins TRBV5-1 to TRBJ2-2; D is perhaps TRBD1 (6 bases). The CDR3 totals 14 residues. Germline-derived CDR1 and CDR2 are SGHRS and YFSETQ. With 7 bases removed from V and 2 bases from J, the gap between germline ends came to 12 bases. The CDR3 region is CASHTGTNTGELFF. CDR3 sequence (DNA): TGCGCCAGCCACACAGGGACCAACACCGGGGAGCTGTTTTTT.

CDR3 amino acids: CAWSVRVNHEQYF. Here the CDR3 DNA reads TGTGCCTGGAGTGTACGGGTTAACCACGAGCAGTACTTC. The chain is built from TRBV30 and TRBJ2-7; D gene unclear. V lost 0 bases and J lost 5, with 11 bases in between. The CDR3 spans 13 residues. Looked up from germline, CDR1 is GTSNPN and CDR2 is SVGIG (reference sequence). The full variable domain, in which reference TRBV30 and TRBJ2-7 provide the parts outside the CDR3, is SQTIHQWPATLVQPVGSPLSLECTVEGTSNPNLYWYRQAAGRGLQLLFYSVGIGQISSEVPQNLSASRPQDRQFILSSKKLLLSDSGFYLCAWSVRVNHEQYFGPGTRLTVT.

This clone was picked up one time. CDR3 region: CASSPLGGGQNEQYF. Here the CDR3 DNA reads TGTGCCAGCTCACCACTTGGAGGGGGACAGAACGAGCAGTACTTC. V is TRBV18 and J is TRBJ2-7; tentatively, D is TRBD1 (7 bases). V was pared by 1 base and J by 5 bases, with 15 bases between. The CDR3 spans 15 residues. Germline lookup yields CDR1 KGHSH and CDR2 LQKENI.

The CDR3 loop is CASSFLGQGADYGYTF. The CDR3 bases are TGCGCCAGCAGCTTCCTCGGACAGGGGGCGGACTATGGCTACACCTTC. The chain recombines TRBV5-1 with TRBJ1-2, with 11 bases that match TRBD1. Losses at the gene ends were 2 bases for V and 3 bases for J; bases not matched to a gene: 6. Germline V gene lookup returns CDR1 SGHRS and CDR2 YFSETQ. The CDR3 runs 16 residues.

Points on this clone: The CDR3 carries no conserved terminal phenylalanine or tryptophan, so it likely arises from a read error. The DNA is omitted, as the CDR3 cannot be located on it reliably, and the CDR3 follows TCRdb's listing. The V call is TRBV28, the J call TRBJ2-3; the table's D call TRBD2 went unverified against the DNA. Germline CDR1 and CDR2: MDHEN and SYDVKM. The CDR3 is 9 residues long, ends included. The CDR3 is CASSLLRGV.

The chain joins TRBV7-3 to TRBJ1-1; a weak D match, TRBD1 (5 bases). Germline loops: CDR1 SGHTA, CDR2 FQGTGA. V was cut by 0 bases and J by 4 bases, with 9 bases left in between. The CDR3 runs to 14 residues. The DNA for the CDR3 is TGTGCCAGCAGCTTAACGGGGAGGGGCACTGAAGCTTTCTTT. Its translation: CASSLTGRGTEAFF.

The chain is built from TRBV23-1 and TRBJ1-5, with 8 bases aligning to TRBD1. TRBV23-1 is an ORF for which the function is uncertain. This CDR3 region has 14 residues. J gave up 6 bases and V 4 bases, and 5 bases lay outside the gene matches. The CDR3 loop reads CASSLTGASQPQHF. The CDR3 coding sequence is TGCGCCAGCAGTCTGACAGGGGCTAGTCAGCCCCAGCATTTT.

The chain recombines TRBV25-1 with TRBJ1-1, with 9 bases aligning to TRBD1. The CDR3 totals 14 residues. The V segment lost 2 bases and the J segment 5 bases; nucleotides outside the gene matches: 3. CDR1 MGHDK and CDR2 SYGVNS come from the germline V gene. The CDR3 nucleotides read TGTGCCAGCAGTGAAGGGACAGGGAAGACTGAAGCTTTCTTT. This gives the protein CASSEGTGKTEAFF.

This sequence joins TRBV7-3 and TRBJ1-1; D is perhaps TRBD1 (5 bases). Trimming took off 5 bases at V and 5 bases at J, with 18 bases between the two ends. Germline V gene lookup returns CDR1 SGHTA and CDR2 FQGTGA. This CDR3 comprises 15 residues. CDR3 sequence: CASSLQGAGRTEAFF. In DNA form, the CDR3 reads TGTGCCAGCAGCCTGCAGGGTGCTGGGAGGACTGAAGCTTTCTTT. The whole variable domain, remainder taken from reference TRBV7-3 and TRBJ1-1, is GAGVSQTPSNKVTEKGKYVELRCDPISGHTALYWYRQSLGQGPEFLIYFQGTGAADDSGLPNDRFFAVRPEGSVSTLKIQRTERGDSAVYLCASSLQGAGRTEAFFGQGTRLTVV.

The CDR3 nucleotides read TGTGCCAGCAGCTTGGGAGGAAGTCAGCCCCAGCATTTT. It specifies CASSLGGSQPQHF. The V and J genes are TRBV5-4 and TRBJ1-5; D call uncertain. Germline V gene sequence: CDR1 SGHNT, CDR2 YYREEE (reference sequence). The CDR3 consists of 13 residues. V was clipped by 0 bases and J by 6 bases, with 7 bases between them.

The chain combines TRBV29-1 with TRBJ1-4, with no clear D. CDR1 is SQVTM, CDR2 ANQGSEA, per germline. The V end was cut by 4 bases, the J end by 1 base, with 4 bases between. This CDR3 spans 12 amino acids. The CDR3, as DNA: TGCAGCGTTGCATTAACTAATGAAAAACTGTTTTTT. Its protein is CSVALTNEKLFF.

The J gene is TRBJ2-7, the V gene TRBV10-2; no reliable D call. Per germline, CDR1 WSHSY and CDR2 SAAADI. The V end was cut by 10 bases, the J end by 2 bases, with 15 bases between. CDR3 length: 13 residues. The CDR3 sequence is CATRPGSAYEQYF. For the CDR3, the DNA is TGCGCCACCCGACCCGGGTCAGCCTACGAGCAGTACTTC.

The rearrangement joins TRBV14 to TRBJ2-7; TRBD2 matches at 12 bases. The ends lost 2 bases at V and 4 bases at J; junction bases unmatched: 6. CDR1 SGHDN and CDR2 FVKESK come from the germline V gene. The CDR3 extends over 16 amino acids. The CDR3 here is CASSQFSLAGGYEQYF. The CDR3 DNA sequence: TGTGCCAGCAGCCAATTTTCCCTAGCGGGAGGGTACGAGCAGTACTTC. Full variable domain (remainder filled in from reference TRBV14 and TRBJ2-7): EAGVTQFPSHSVIEKGQTVTLRCDPISGHDNLYWYRRVMGKEIKFLLHFVKESKQDESGMPNNRFLAERTGGTYSTLKVQPAELEDSGVYFCASSQFSLAGGYEQYFGPGTRLTVT.

The V call is TRBV7-2, the J call TRBJ2-7; perhaps TRBD2 as D (5 bases). V was clipped by 4 bases and J by 6 bases, with 19 bases between them. CDR1 and CDR2 (germline): SGHTA, FQGNSA. The CDR3 contains 15 residues. The CDR3 region is CASSSKLVPLVEQYF. The CDR3 DNA sequence: TGTGCCAGCAGCTCCAAACTAGTCCCTCTCGTCGAGCAGTACTTC. Full variable domain (outside the CDR3, taken from reference TRBV7-2 and TRBJ2-7): GAGVSQSPSNKVTEKGKDVELRCDPISGHTALYWYRQSLGQGLEFLIYFQGNSAPDKSGLPSDRFSAERTGGSVSTLTIQRTQQEDSAVYLCASSSKLVPLVEQYFGPGTRLTVT.

CDR3 nucleotides: TGTGCCAGCAGTTTATGGGGAGGCTACGAGCAGTACTTC. It encodes CASSLWGGYEQYF. The chain links TRBV27 to TRBJ2-7; D is perhaps TRBD2 (6 bases). Trimming cost V 1 base and J 3 bases, with 7 bases left between them. Germline CDR1 MNHEY, CDR2 SMNVEV (reference sequence). The CDR3 length is 13 residues.

This clone has only one observation. The CDR3 coding sequence is TGTGCCAGCAGTCGCCGGGACAGGGACTACGAGCAGTACTTC. Translated: CASSRRDRDYEQYF. V and J are TRBV28 and TRBJ2-7, with TRBD1 matching over 9 bases. J lost 3 bases, V lost 5 bases, and 5 bases had no gene match. Germline CDR1 reads MDHEN; CDR2 reads SYDVKM. CDR3 length: 14 amino acids.

The V and J genes are TRBV5-1 and TRBJ2-1; 11 nucleotides line up with TRBD2. The CDR3 is 15 amino acids. Unmatched junction bases numbered 7, after V lost 3 bases and J lost 8 bases. Germline V CDR1 and CDR2: SGHRS, YFSETQ. The CDR3 DNA reads as TGCGCCAGCAGCTCAGGACTAGCGGGCGTCGATGAGCAGTTCTTC. This codes for CASSSGLAGVDEQFF.

The chain is built from TRBV4-1 and TRBJ2-1; 9 bases fit TRBD1. In germline, CDR1 is MGHRA, CDR2 YSYEKL. The CDR3 is 15 amino acids. V dropped 4 bases and J dropped 8; count of bases not matched to a gene: 9. Here the CDR3 DNA reads TGCGCCAGCAGCCGCGACGGGACAGGGCGCGATGAGCAGTTCTTC. It encodes CASSRDGTGRDEQFF.

The chain links TRBV21-1 to TRBJ2-7; TRBD2, as called in the table, went unchecked against the DNA. TRBV21-1 corresponds to a pseudogene. The CDR3 is 22 residues long. The CDR3 sequence is CASTLLHFRDYERETTSYEQYF. As DNA, the CDR3 is TGTGCCAGCACCCTACTACACTTCCGGGACTACGAGCGGGAAACCACATCCTACGAGCAGTACTTC.

This chain uses TRBV5-1 with TRBJ2-7; 10 positions match TRBD1. Losses at the gene ends were 4 bases for V and 3 bases for J; bases not matched to a gene: 7. CDR1 SGHRS and CDR2 YFSETQ come from the germline V gene. The CDR3 runs 15 residues. CDR3 sequence reads: CASSPQGQGLYEQYF. CDR3 sequence (DNA): TGCGCCAGCAGCCCACAGGGACAGGGGCTCTACGAGCAGTACTTC.

V usage is TRBV9 and J usage is TRBJ2-2, with 7 bases identical to TRBD1. The CDR3 sequence is 15 residues long. Germline loops: CDR1 SGDLS, CDR2 YYNGEE. The V segment lost 4 bases and the J segment 1 base; nucleotides outside the gene matches: 4. In DNA, the CDR3 is TGTGCCAGCAGCAAGACAGGGATGAACACCGGGGAGCTGTTTTTT. Translating gives CASSKTGMNTGELFF.

This chain connects TRBV6-5 to TRBJ2-1; possible D gene TRBD2, 5 bases. Germline V gives CDR1 MNHEY, CDR2 SVGAGI. This CDR3 comprises 14 residues. With 2 bases removed from V and 7 bases from J, the gap between germline ends came to 12 bases. The DNA of the CDR3 is TGTGCCAGCAGTTACCCCGGACTGAAAAATGAGCAGTTCTTC. Encoded protein: CASSYPGLKNEQFF.

This sequence joins TRBV18 and TRBJ2-6; no reliable D call. With 2 bases removed from V and 1 base from J, the gap between germline ends came to 9 bases. Germline-derived CDR1 and CDR2 are KGHSH and LQKENI. The CDR3 runs to 16 residues. Here the CDR3 DNA reads TGTGCCAGCTCACCAAGCCCCGCATCTGGGGCCAACGTCCTGACTTTC. Amino acids: CASSPSPASGANVLTF.